The 17 T cell receptor beta chains in this list originate from one sample, sequenced in a study of blood T cells in healthy people across ages. Combining a sample-barcoded 5' primer with a J-beta primer mix, a second PCR ran for 7 to 11 cycles. TCRdb re-analysed the 5' RACE reads in MiXCR, keeping a single row per CDR3 protein. The sample has roughly 1.4 million distinct CDR3 sequences, 59% seen once. What was sequenced was blood. Receptor source: a man between 18 and 29 years old in good health.

The chain joins TRBV4-1 to TRBJ1-2; D not certain. Germline lookup yields CDR1 MGHRA and CDR2 YSYEKL. V dropped 5 bases and J dropped 8 bases, with 18 bases sitting between them. CDR3 length: 14 residues. This CDR3 is CASSGRSGSKGYTF. CDR3 in DNA: TGCGCCAGCAGCGGACGGAGTGGCTCTAAGGGCTACACCTTC.

The chain combines TRBV6-6 with TRBJ1-2; 8 positions match TRBD1. The CDR3 runs to 13 residues. J gave up 3 bases and V 7 bases, and 4 bases lay outside the gene matches. The germline V gene encodes CDR1 MNHNY and CDR2 SVGAGI (reference sequence). The DNA for the CDR3 is TGTGCCAGCACCTGGGGACAGGACTATGGCTACACCTTC. Amino acid sequence: CASTWGQDYGYTF.

V is TRBV3-1 and J is TRBJ2-3; D is possibly TRBD1 (8 bases). Germline values: CDR1 LGHDT, CDR2 YNNKEL (reference sequence). CDR3 length: 17 residues. The germline V and J ends were trimmed by 2 bases and 0 bases, with 15 bases remaining between them. The CDR3 DNA sequence: TGTGCCAGCAGCCAAAACAGGGGGGGCCGGAGCACAGATACGCAGTATTTT. Its protein is CASSQNRGGRSTDTQYF.

The rearrangement uses TRBV24-1 and TRBJ1-2; D possibly corresponds to TRBD1 (5 bases). Germline values: CDR1 KGHDR, CDR2 SFDVKD. CDR3 length: 14 residues. V lost 3 bases and J 8 bases, leaving 15 bases between the germline ends. The CDR3 DNA reads TGTGCCACCAGTGATGGACACTACCTAGGGGGCTACACCTTC. Translation: CATSDGHYLGGYTF.

This clonotype came up a few times. The CDR3 is CASSEWASGSQETQYF. The CDR3 DNA is TGTGCCAGCAGTGAATGGGCTAGCGGTTCCCAAGAGACCCAGTACTTC. This chain connects TRBV25-1 to TRBJ2-5; TRBD2 matches 7 bases. This CDR3 is 16 amino acids long. CDR1 is MGHDK and CDR2 is SYGVNS in the germline V gene. J gave up 1 base and V 1 base, and 6 bases lay outside the gene matches.

The rearrangement links TRBV27 to TRBJ2-7; 10 positions match TRBD1. The length of the CDR3 is 15 residues. Germline loops: CDR1 MNHEY, CDR2 SMNVEV (reference sequence). J gave up 3 bases and V 3 bases, and 5 bases lay outside the gene matches. The CDR3 here is CASSFAGQGVYEQYF. As DNA, the CDR3 is TGTGCCAGCAGTTTCGCCGGACAGGGGGTCTACGAGCAGTACTTC.

V usage is TRBV20-1 and J usage is TRBJ2-3; D may correspond to TRBD1 or TRBD2 (5 bases each). The germline V and J ends were trimmed by 1 base and 0 bases, with 11 bases remaining between them. CDR1 is DFQATT, CDR2 SNEGSKA, per germline (reference sequence). The CDR3 runs to 15 residues. The CDR3 sequence: CSARGGGPSTDTQYF. CDR3 sequence (DNA): TGCAGTGCTAGAGGTGGGGGTCCAAGCACAGATACGCAGTATTTT.

This rearrangement joins TRBV4-2 to TRBJ2-1; D is ambiguous. Germline lookup yields CDR1 LGHNA and CDR2 YNFKEQ. CDR3 length equals 13 residues. V shed 2 bases and J shed 8 bases, with 10 bases lying between them. CDR3 loop: CASSQTSRYEQFF. In DNA form, the CDR3 reads TGTGCCAGCAGCCAAACCAGCAGGTATGAGCAGTTCTTC.

CDR3 coding DNA: TGTGCCAGCAGCATCATTGGGGGGCGCGACGCCTACGAGCAGTACTTC. The encoded protein is CASSIIGGRDAYEQYF. The chain employs TRBV9 and TRBJ2-7; the D gene could be TRBD1 or TRBD2 (6 bases each). CDR3 size: 16 residues. Germline V gene sequence: CDR1 SGDLS, CDR2 YYNGEE. V dropped 4 bases and J dropped 2 bases, with 19 bases sitting between them.

This clonotype was detected a few times. The rearrangement uses TRBV12-3 or TRBV12-4 and TRBJ1-2; no clear D. Trimming shortened V by 7 bases and J by 4 bases, and 13 bases separated the two germline ends. This CDR3 has 13 amino acids. CDR3 loop: CASTTLRSYGYTF. The CDR3 DNA follows: TGTGCCAGCACCACATTACGGTCCTATGGCTACACCTTC.

This rearrangement joins TRBV6-5 to TRBJ1-2; tentatively, D is TRBD1 (6 bases). CDR3 length: 17 residues. Germline V gene sequence: CDR1 MNHEY, CDR2 SVGAGI. The germline V and J ends were trimmed by 2 bases and 3 bases, with 19 bases remaining between them. DNA for the CDR3: TGTGCCAGCAGTTACCCTTCCGTTGCTGGGGGCCACTATGGCTACACCTTC. Protein: CASSYPSVAGGHYGYTF.

This clonotype was seen a handful of times. CDR3: CASMSLAGGPPYNEQFF. The CDR3 nucleotides are TGTGCCAGCATGTCTCTAGCGGGGGGTCCTCCCTACAATGAGCAGTTCTTC. The rearrangement joins TRBV27 to TRBJ2-1; 11 positions agree with TRBD2. The CDR3 has 17 amino acids. The germline V gene has CDR1 MNHEY and CDR2 SMNVEV (reference sequence). J was trimmed by 2 bases and V by 7 bases; bases with no gene match: 10.

The chain recombines TRBV29-1 with TRBJ1-1, with D tentatively TRBD1 (5 bases). V shed 6 bases and J shed 4 bases, with 15 bases lying between them. The CDR3 is 13 amino acids. Per the germline V gene, CDR1 is SQVTM and CDR2 is ANQGSEA. This chain's CDR3 is CSVQGRVGTEAFF. Here the CDR3 DNA reads TGCAGCGTCCAGGGCAGGGTGGGCACTGAAGCTTTCTTT.

This sequence joins TRBV4-3 and TRBJ2-7; the D gene is possibly TRBD2 (6 bases). The CDR3 has 17 residues. Germline CDR1 and CDR2: LGHNA and YSLEER. V lost 4 bases and J lost 5, with 24 bases in between. This chain's CDR3 is CASSPTLSRGLGHEQYF. As DNA, the CDR3 is TGCGCCAGCAGCCCCACACTCTCCCGGGGGTTAGGACACGAGCAGTACTTC.

This clonotype appeared a few times. This chain links TRBV4-1 with TRBJ2-7, with TRBD2 matching 13 bases. V lost 5 bases, J lost 4 bases, and 11 bases stayed unmatched. Looked up from germline, CDR1 is MGHRA and CDR2 is YSYEKL. The CDR3 is made up of 17 amino acids. The DNA for the CDR3 is TGCGCCAGCAGCGCTGGGACTAGCGGGACCTTTTTTTACGAGCAGTACTTC. It yields the protein CASSAGTSGTFFYEQYF.

This clonotype was seen a handful of times. V and J are TRBV7-2 and TRBJ2-5; a weak D match, TRBD2 (6 bases). The V and J ends lost 5 bases and 4 bases respectively, with 11 bases between them. CDR1 is SGHTA and CDR2 is FQGNSA in the germline V gene. This CDR3 is built from 13 residues. CDR3 DNA: TGTGCCAGCAGCATAACGGGGGTAGAGACCCAGTACTTC. Its protein product is CASSITGVETQYF.

The chain joins TRBV7-2 to TRBJ2-1, with 9 bases fitting TRBD2. Germline trimming cut 2 bases from V and 5 bases from J; bases unmatched to any gene: 13. Germline V gives CDR1 SGHTA, CDR2 FQGNSA. The CDR3 totals 18 residues. This CDR3 is CASSLKGLAPLGHNEQFF. The CDR3 nucleotides are TGTGCCAGCAGCTTAAAGGGACTAGCCCCTCTTGGCCACAATGAGCAGTTCTTC.